The sequence of this T cell receptor beta chain was determined in a study of T cells expressing NK-cell markers. TCRdb reworked the 5' RACE reads into one entry per CDR3 protein, no DNA. The sample table includes approximately 460,000 distinct CDR3 sequences. CDR1 is MNHNS and CDR2 is SASEGT in the germline V gene. CDR3 length: 14 amino acids. Sequencing input: blood T cells: a sorted CD56 or NKG2C T cell subset, CD4+ or CD8+ T cells, or bulk PBMC T cells (not recorded which). The rearrangement joins TRBV6-1 to TRBJ2-5; the TRBD1 assignment by TCRdb is unverifiable without DNA. The TCR comes from a woman aged 18 to 75 in good health. Here the CDR3 reads CASTLGGGRLTQYF.